The rows below give T cell receptor beta chains drawn from one sample of a study of T cell changes during pregnancy in multiple sclerosis. TCRdb's copy holds only in-frame clones and misses some; the assay was immunoSEQ multiplex PCR. Of under 80,000 clones in the sample, about nine tenths were seen once. Material: CD4+ T cells from peripheral blood mononuclear cells, obtained in the second trimester of pregnancy. Receptor source: a female donor with multiple sclerosis, enrolled in a pregnancy study. The CDR3 runs from the conserved cysteine through the conserved F or W. Fields, in order: clone size, D gene, J gene, V gene, CDR3 protein, CDR3 DNA. D genes are given only for firm matches. Expanded clones are given a class, and other clones once, few, many or no size at all.

few,TRBD1,TRBJ1-1,TRBV4-2,CASSQGQGIAEAFF,TGTGCCAGCAGCCAAGGACAGGGAATCGCTGAAGCTTTCTTT
NA,NA,TRBJ2-5,TRBV5-5,CASIAGRNQETQYF,TGTGCCAGCATCGCTGGGCGTAACCAAGAGACCCAGTACTTC
NA,TRBD1,TRBJ1-3,TRBV4-2,CASSQGQGQGAGNTIYF,TGTGCCAGCAGCCAAGGCCAGGGACAGGGAGCAGGAAACACCATATATTTT
NA,NA,TRBJ1-5,TRBV6-1,CASSNNGGGNQPQHF,TGTGCCAGCAGTAATAACGGGGGAGGCAATCAGCCCCAGCATTTT
NA,NA,TRBJ2-7,TRBV29-1,CSYRSSYEQYF,TGCAGTTACAGGAGCTCCTACGAGCAGTACTTC
NA,TRBD1,TRBJ2-6,TRBV19,CASSMDGTGRGAGANVLTF,TGTGCCAGTAGTATGGACGGGACAGGGAGAGGGGCTGGGGCCAACGTCCTGACTTTC
NA,TRBD2,TRBJ2-5,TRBV23-1,CASSQSGLAGQETQYF,TGCGCCAGCAGTCAATCGGGACTAGCGGGGCAAGAGACCCAGTACTTC
NA,NA,TRBJ1-3,TRBV18,CASSPKGGENTIYF,TGTGCCAGCTCGCCAAAAGGGGGAGAAAACACCATATATTTT
NA,TRBD1,TRBJ1-2,TRBV5-5,CASSWTGGRYGYTF,TGTGCCAGCAGCTGGACAGGGGGCCGTTATGGCTACACCTTC
few,TRBD1,TRBJ1-6,TRBV7-2,CASSLIGRQGATNSPLHF,TGTGCCAGCAGCCTAATAGGGCGGCAGGGGGCAACAAATTCACCCCTCCACTTT
NA,NA,TRBJ2-2,TRBV7-9,CASSSQGGNTGELFF,TGTGCCAGCAGCTCCCAGGGGGGTAACACCGGGGAGCTGTTTTTT
once,NA,TRBJ1-5,TRBV6-4,CASSEGLGNQPQHF,TGTGCCAGCAGTGAAGGACTTGGCAATCAGCCCCAGCATTTT
NA,TRBD1,TRBJ1-4,TRBV5-4,CASSSRQGANEKLFF,TGTGCCAGCAGCTCACGACAGGGGGCTAATGAAAAACTGTTTTTT
NA,NA,TRBJ1-2,TRBV14,CASSQGLQSTNYGYTF,TGTGCCAGCAGCCAAGGGTTACAGTCCACTAACTATGGCTACACCTTC
NA,NA,TRBJ2-3,TRBV15,CATSRGQHSTDTQYF,TGTGCCACCAGCAGAGGACAGCATAGCACAGATACGCAGTATTTT
once,NA,TRBJ1-1,TRBV6-5,CASSSAQSTEAFF,TGTGCCAGCAGTTCTGCACAGTCCACTGAAGCTTTCTTT
NA,NA,TRBJ1-1,TRBV4-3,CASSQDRRGGTEAFF,TGCGCCAGCAGCCAAGATCGGCGGGGGGGCACTGAAGCTTTCTTT
NA,NA,TRBJ1-1,TRBV30,CAWSPRGNTEAFF,TGTGCCTGGAGTCCCCGCGGGAACACTGAAGCTTTCTTT
NA,NA,TRBJ2-5,TRBV29-1,CSVKQDGRETQYF,TGCAGCGTAAAGCAGGACGGGAGAGAGACCCAGTACTTC
NA,TRBD1,TRBJ2-1,TRBV5-1,CASSLEGGRYNEQFF,TGCGCCAGCAGCTTGGAAGGGGGCAGATACAATGAGCAGTTCTTC
NA,NA,TRBJ2-3,TRBV5-1,CASSLRATSTDTQYF,TGCGCCAGCAGCTTGCGAGCGACTAGCACAGATACGCAGTATTTT
NA,NA,TRBJ2-6,TRBV5-1,CASSLSIGVGANVLTF,TGCGCCAGCAGCTTATCTATCGGGGTTGGGGCCAACGTCCTGACTTTC
NA,NA,TRBJ2-1,TRBV15,CATSRDQGTEFF,TGTGCCACCAGCAGAGACCAGGGAACTGAGTTCTTC